These 21 T cell receptor beta chains share one sample of origin, sequenced in a study of T cell responses to AZD1222 COVID-19 vaccine (dated by TCRdb to the early 2020s). The library was generated by the immunoSEQ multiplex PCR assay. This immuneACCESS table, as held by TCRdb, lists in-frame sequences with V and J called but not all clones. Of the missing ones, under half trace to an unresolved V gene in checked studies; the others have no known cause. The sample has roughly 140,000 clones on record, around 87% of them singletons. The leading ten clones occupy about a tenth of the sample. The label giving this sample's time point can be read as: about 28 days (+/-7) after the second vaccine dose. Here the sequenced sample was peripheral blood, taken 28 days after the second AZD1222 dose. These receptors all stem from an adult who received the AZD1222 COVID-19 vaccine.

The V call is TRBV2, the J call TRBJ2-3; 11 bases match TRBD1. The V segment lost 4 bases and the J segment 6 bases; nucleotides outside the gene matches: 6. This CDR3 has 15 residues. Germline CDR1 reads SNHLY; CDR2 reads FYNNEI. CDR3 in amino acids: CASSVGQGAYDTQYF. The CDR3 DNA reads TGTGCCAGCAGTGTCGGACAGGGGGCTTACGATACGCAGTATTTT.

This chain joins TRBV7-2 and TRBJ1-5, with TRBD1 matching over 8 bases. Germline V gene sequence: CDR1 SGHTA, CDR2 FQGNSA. Unmatched junction bases numbered 10, after V lost 5 bases and J lost 4 bases. There are 16 residues in the CDR3. CDR3 nucleotide sequence: TGTGCCAGCAGCGCGAATGGACAGGGAGGAAATCAGCCCCAGCATTTT. It codes for CASSANGQGGNQPQHF.

The rearrangement joins TRBV21-1 to TRBJ1-1. TRBV21-1 is a pseudogene. The CDR3 totals 17 residues. This CDR3 reads CASSKSGRDLMNTEAFF. The CDR3 DNA reads TGTGCCAGCAGTAAAAGCGGGCGGGACCTAATGAACACTGAAGCTTTCTTT.

The CDR3 spells CASSFSLISIGTDTDTQYF. Written as DNA, the CDR3 is TGTGCCAGCAGTTTCTCCCTCATATCTATCGGGACAGACACAGATACGCAGTATTTT. J is TRBJ2-3 and V is TRBV27, with 7 bases fitting TRBD1. Germline assignment: CDR1 MNHEY and CDR2 SMNVEV (reference sequence). This CDR3 is built from 19 residues. V lost 3 bases to trimming and J lost 2 bases; unmatched junction nucleotides: 17.

The chain carries TRBV7-3 and TRBJ1-2; 7 positions match TRBD1. Trimming took 5 bases from V and 8 from J; bases not matched to a gene: 11. The CDR3 sequence is 14 residues long. Germline V gene lookup returns CDR1 SGHTA and CDR2 FQGTGA. The chain's CDR3 is CASSLSGDRAGYTF. CDR3 sequence (DNA): TGTGCCAGCAGCCTCAGCGGGGACAGAGCGGGCTACACCTTC.

This chain joins TRBV10-3 and TRBJ2-7; no reliable D call. CDR3 size: 13 residues. Germline V gene sequence: CDR1 ENHRY, CDR2 SYGVKD. The ends were cut back, 10 bases at V and 0 bases at J, with 13 bases in the middle. In nucleotides, the CDR3 is TGTGCCACTAGTGCTCGAGACTCCTACGAGCAGTACTTC. Protein: CATSARDSYEQYF.

This clone appeared once. The genes are TRBV4-3 and TRBJ1-1; D call uncertain. With 1 base removed from V and 2 bases from J, the gap between germline ends came to 11 bases. Germline CDR1 and CDR2: LGHNA and YSLEER. The CDR3 covers 15 residues. For the CDR3, the DNA is TGCGCCAGCAGCCAAGTTACAGCAGGTAACACTGAAGCTTTCTTT. Its protein is CASSQVTAGNTEAFF.

The CDR3 region has the DNA TGTGCCAGCTCACGTACCGGGTCCTATAATGAAAAACTGTTTTTT. It yields the protein CASSRTGSYNEKLFF. The chain has TRBV18 and TRBJ1-4; D is ambiguous. Trimming shortened V by 4 bases and J by 4 bases, and 13 bases separated the two germline ends. The germline V gene has CDR1 KGHSH and CDR2 LQKENI. This CDR3 region has 15 residues.

This clone has only a few counts. The chain is built from TRBV28 and TRBJ2-1; no definite D call. V was clipped by 3 bases and J by 6 bases, with 12 bases between them. Per the germline V gene, CDR1 is MDHEN and CDR2 is SYDVKM. The CDR3 runs 14 residues. The CDR3 region is CASSFRHSPNEQFF. CDR3 sequence (DNA): TGTGCCAGCAGTTTCCGGCACTCCCCCAATGAGCAGTTCTTC.

V usage is TRBV27 and J usage is TRBJ2-1, with 8 bases lining up with TRBD2. Germline V lookup: CDR1 MNHEY, CDR2 SMNVEV (reference sequence). J gave up 7 bases and V 2 bases, and 10 bases lay outside the gene matches. The CDR3 has 16 amino acids. The CDR3 region is CASSLHLAGVENEQFF. CDR3 DNA sequence: TGTGCCAGCAGTTTACACCTAGCGGGTGTGGAAAATGAGCAGTTCTTC.

The chain recombines TRBV19 with TRBJ2-1; 7 bases map to TRBD1. CDR3 length equals 15 residues. The germline V gene has CDR1 LNHDA and CDR2 SQIVND (reference sequence). V shed 7 bases, J shed 2 bases, and the junction held 8 bases outside the gene matches. The CDR3 DNA is TGTGCCAGTATAGGCGCGACAGGGACCTACAATGAGCAGTTCTTC. Residues: CASIGATGTYNEQFF.

The chain uses TRBV5-8 and TRBJ2-7, with D tentatively TRBD2 (6 bases). V dropped 3 bases and J dropped 3 bases, with 16 bases sitting between them. Germline V gives CDR1 SGHTS, CDR2 YDEGEE. This CDR3 has 15 amino acids. The CDR3 reads CASSYHRGGNYEQYF. Here the CDR3 DNA reads TGTGCCAGCAGCTACCACCGAGGAGGGAACTACGAGCAGTACTTC.

V usage is TRBV29-1 and J usage is TRBJ2-7; no clear D. This CDR3 has 14 residues. CDR1 and CDR2 (germline): SQVTM, ANQGSEA. V lost 3 bases to trimming and J lost 2 bases, with 14 bases between them. In DNA, the CDR3 is TGCAGCGTTGATGGGGTCCTACTGGCCTACGAGCAGTACTTC. This gives the protein CSVDGVLLAYEQYF.

The rearrangement links TRBV3-1 (or the pseudogene TRBV3-2) to TRBJ2-7; D is tentatively TRBD1 or TRBD2 (5 bases each). V lost 4 bases to trimming and J lost 0 bases, with 16 bases between them. CDR3 size: 16 residues. From germline, CDR1 is LGHDT and CDR2 YNNKEL (reference sequence). The CDR3 loop reads CASSRKGTKSSYEQYF. In DNA form, the CDR3 reads TGTGCCAGCAGCCGGAAAGGGACGAAGAGCTCCTACGAGCAGTACTTC.

The V gene is TRBV5-1, the J gene TRBJ2-1, with D possibly being TRBD1 (5 bases). The CDR3 is made up of 15 amino acids. Trimming shortened V by 2 bases and J by 2 bases, and 11 bases separated the two germline ends. Germline lookup yields CDR1 SGHRS and CDR2 YFSETQ. The CDR3 DNA is TGCGCCAGCAGCTTAGAGACAGCAACCTACAATGAGCAGTTCTTC. This sequence encodes CASSLETATYNEQFF.

This chain uses TRBV9 with TRBJ2-7, with 7 bases fitting TRBD2. CDR1 is SGDLS and CDR2 is YYNGEE in the germline V gene. The CDR3 spans 15 residues. J lost 6 bases, V lost 0 bases, and 9 bases had no gene match. CDR3 nucleotide sequence: TGTGCCAGCAGCGTAGAGGCTAGCGGAAGGGGCGAGCAGTACTTC. Translating it yields CASSVEASGRGEQYF.

The rearrangement joins TRBV6-6 to TRBJ1-6; a weak D match, TRBD1 (5 bases). The CDR3 runs 13 residues. Germline V lookup: CDR1 MNHNY, CDR2 SVGAGI (reference sequence). V shed 6 bases and J shed 12 bases, with 15 bases lying between them. Here the CDR3 DNA reads TGTGCCAGCAGCTCCTGGGAGAGGGGACCCCTCCACTTT. It codes for CASSSWERGPLHF.

This chain uses TRBV5-5 with TRBJ1-5, with a possible D match to TRBD1 (6 bases). Between the trimmed V and J ends, which lost 1 base and 5 bases, there was a span of 10 bases. There are 14 residues in the CDR3. Germline assignment: CDR1 SGHKS and CDR2 YYEKEE (reference sequence). CDR3 residues: CASSLIRGDQPQHF. The CDR3 DNA reads TGTGCCAGCAGCTTGATTAGGGGGGATCAGCCCCAGCATTTT.

The chain is built from TRBV7-9 and TRBJ2-3; the D gene is possibly TRBD2 (6 bases). The CDR3 is 14 residues long. Germline V gene lookup returns CDR1 SEHNR and CDR2 FQNEAQ (reference sequence). Trimming took off 3 bases at V and 5 bases at J, with 12 bases between the two ends. CDR3: CASSLNGRGDTQYF. The CDR3 coding sequence is TGTGCCAGCAGCTTGAACGGGAGAGGAGATACGCAGTATTTT.

V usage is TRBV11-2 and J usage is TRBJ2-2; the D gene is possibly TRBD2 (6 bases). Germline CDR1 SGHAT, CDR2 FQNNGV. Deletions cut 0 bases from V and 6 bases from J, with 8 bases between. This CDR3 region has 14 residues. The chain's CDR3 is CASSLDGSAGELFF. The CDR3 region has the DNA TGTGCCAGCAGCTTAGACGGGAGCGCCGGGGAGCTGTTTTTT.

In this sample, this clone turned up a few times. This chain connects TRBV21-1 to TRBJ1-2; TRBD1 was called by the table and not checked on the DNA. TRBV21-1 is listed as a pseudogene. The CDR3 has 17 amino acids. As DNA, the CDR3 is TGTGCCAGCAGCATCTTACAGGGGGCCCCCCCCAACTATGGCTACACCTTC. It translates to CASSILQGAPPNYGYTF.